A single sample gave rise to the 6 T cell receptor beta chains below, sequenced in a study of T cell responses to AZD1222 COVID-19 vaccine. Assay used: immunoSEQ multiplex PCR; TCRdb lists only in-frame clones, some missing. The sample carries around 140,000 clones, approximately 90% recorded once. The material sequenced was peripheral blood, taken 28 days after the second AZD1222 dose. All receptors come from an adult who received the AZD1222 COVID-19 vaccine.

This clone was seen just once. The DNA of the CDR3 is TGTGCCAGCAGCCCCCGACTAGCGGGGGGAGGGGAGACCCAGTACTTC. Its protein product is CASSPRLAGGGETQYF. The rearrangement links TRBV4-2 to TRBJ2-5, with TRBD2 identical over 13 bases. CDR1 and CDR2 from the germline V gene are LGHNA and YNFKEQ. This CDR3 is 16 amino acids long. Unmatched junction bases numbered 7, after V lost 4 bases and J lost 5 bases.

The chain carries TRBV7-9 and TRBJ2-1, with D uncertain. Trimming left V 5 bases short and J 7 bases short, with 3 bases between. The CDR3 sequence is 10 residues long. Germline V lookup: CDR1 SEHNR, CDR2 FQNEAQ (reference sequence). The CDR3 DNA is TGTGCCAGCAGCGGTAATGAGCAGTTCTTC. It codes for CASSGNEQFF.

The V call is TRBV3-1 (or the pseudogene TRBV3-2), the J call TRBJ2-7; D is undetermined. Trimming removed 4 bases from V and 0 bases from J, with 10 bases in between. The germline CDR1 and CDR2 sequences are LGHDT and YNNKEL (reference sequence). The CDR3 is made up of 14 amino acids. The CDR3 DNA is TGTGCCAGCAGCCCCCATATGAGCTCCTACGAGCAGTACGTC. It is translated as CASSPHMSSYEQYV.

The rearrangement links TRBV15 to TRBJ2-1; possibly TRBD1 or TRBD2 for D (5 bases each). Trimming shortened V by 4 bases and J by 9 bases, and 22 bases separated the two germline ends. CDR3 length: 16 amino acids. From germline, CDR1 is LNHNV and CDR2 YYDKDF (reference sequence). CDR3 bases: TGTGCCACCAGCACAACAAAGGGACCGGGCTTGGCTGAGCAGTTCTTC. Its translation: CATSTTKGPGLAEQFF.

The rearrangement uses TRBV10-1 and TRBJ1-2; no definite D call. The CDR3 consists of 13 residues. Per the germline V gene, CDR1 is WNHNN and CDR2 is SYGVQD (reference sequence). V lost 4 bases and J lost 4, with 10 bases in between. The CDR3 spells CASSANSGYGYTF. In nucleotides, the CDR3 is TGCGCCAGCAGTGCCAACTCTGGCTATGGCTACACCTTC.

The chain employs TRBV19 and TRBJ1-2; TRBD1 might be the D (5 bases). The germline gives CDR1 LNHDA, CDR2 SQIVND (reference sequence). V was shortened by 1 base and J by 2 bases, with 11 bases between the two germline ends. CDR3 length: 15 amino acids. CDR3 bases: TGTGCCAGTAGTATAGGCCAGGGCCTGAACTATGGCTACACCTTC. This sequence encodes CASSIGQGLNYGYTF.